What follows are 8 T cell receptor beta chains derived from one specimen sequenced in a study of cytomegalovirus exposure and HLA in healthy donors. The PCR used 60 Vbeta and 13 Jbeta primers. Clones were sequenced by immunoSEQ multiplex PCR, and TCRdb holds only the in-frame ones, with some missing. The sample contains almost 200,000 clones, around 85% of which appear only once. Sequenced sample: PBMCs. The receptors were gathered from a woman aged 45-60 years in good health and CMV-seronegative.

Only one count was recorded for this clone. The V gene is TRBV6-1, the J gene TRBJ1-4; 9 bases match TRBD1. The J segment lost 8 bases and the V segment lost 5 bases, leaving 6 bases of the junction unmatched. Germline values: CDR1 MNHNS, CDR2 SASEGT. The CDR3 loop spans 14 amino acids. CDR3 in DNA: TGTGCCAGCAGTAAGGACAGGGGTGGCGAAAAACTGTTTTTT. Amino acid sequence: CASSKDRGGEKLFF.

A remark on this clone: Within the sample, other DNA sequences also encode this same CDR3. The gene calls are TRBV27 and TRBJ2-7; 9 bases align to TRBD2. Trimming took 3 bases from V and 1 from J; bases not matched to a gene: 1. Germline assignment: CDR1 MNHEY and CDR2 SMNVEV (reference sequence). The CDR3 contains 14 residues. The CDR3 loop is CASSLTSGSYEQYF. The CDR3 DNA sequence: TGTGCCAGCAGTTTGACTAGCGGATCCTACGAGCAGTACTTC.

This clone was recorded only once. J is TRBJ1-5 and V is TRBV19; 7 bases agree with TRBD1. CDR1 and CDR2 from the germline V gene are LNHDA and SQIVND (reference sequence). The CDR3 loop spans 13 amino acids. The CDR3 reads CSSTEGARQPQHF. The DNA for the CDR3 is TGTTCCTCTACGGAGGGGGCTCGACAGCCCCAGCATTTT.

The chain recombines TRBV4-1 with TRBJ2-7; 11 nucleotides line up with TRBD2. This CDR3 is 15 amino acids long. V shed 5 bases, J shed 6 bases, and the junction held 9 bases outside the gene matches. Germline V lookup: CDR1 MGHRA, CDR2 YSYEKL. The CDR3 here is CASSINSGRAFEQYF. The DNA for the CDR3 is TGCGCCAGCAGCATAAATAGCGGGAGGGCCTTCGAGCAGTACTTC.

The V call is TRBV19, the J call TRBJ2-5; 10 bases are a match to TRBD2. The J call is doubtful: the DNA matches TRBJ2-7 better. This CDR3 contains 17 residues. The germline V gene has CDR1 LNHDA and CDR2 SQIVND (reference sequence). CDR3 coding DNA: TGTGCCAGTAGTCCGAGCCGGACTAGCGGCCGTTCGGGCGAGCAGTACTTC. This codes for CASSPSRTSGRSGEQYF.

The CDR3 bases are TGTGCCAGCAGCCTCCTAAAGGCGGGAGGAGGAGATACGCAGTATTTT. It specifies CASSLLKAGGGDTQYF. The chain recombines TRBV27 with TRBJ2-3; 8 positions match TRBD2. The CDR3 consists of 16 residues. Per germline, CDR1 MNHEY and CDR2 SMNVEV (reference sequence). The V segment lost 6 bases and the J segment 5 bases; nucleotides outside the gene matches: 13.

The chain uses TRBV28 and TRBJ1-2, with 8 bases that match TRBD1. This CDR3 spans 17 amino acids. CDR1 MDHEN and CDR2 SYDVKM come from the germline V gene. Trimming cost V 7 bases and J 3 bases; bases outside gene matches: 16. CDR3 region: CASTPAGGTGDYYGYTF. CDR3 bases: TGTGCCAGCACCCCAGCCGGCGGGACAGGAGACTACTATGGCTACACCTTC.

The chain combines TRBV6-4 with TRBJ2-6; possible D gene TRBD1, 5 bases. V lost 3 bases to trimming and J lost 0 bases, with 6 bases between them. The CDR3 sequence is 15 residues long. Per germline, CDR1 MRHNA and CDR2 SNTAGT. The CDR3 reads CASSEGVSGANVLTF. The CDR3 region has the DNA TGTGCCAGCAGTGAAGGGGTCTCTGGGGCCAACGTCCTGACTTTC.